The 11 T cell receptor beta chains listed next were all sequenced from one sample in a study of regulatory T cells in long-lasting Graves disease. The sample's time point: persistent/refractory GD, antithyroid drugs over 5 years with positive TRAb. Construction of the TCR library relied on RNA isolated from PBMCs. Through Arm-PCR of CDR3 regions and iRepertoire HTBI primers, TCR beta libraries were built. In TCRdb, the multiplex PCR reads were re-called with MiXCR into one record per CDR3 protein. The repertoire holds roughly 470,000 distinct CDR3 sequences, with about 20% as singletons. This specimen was peripheral blood mononuclear cells (PBMCs), taken when the disease was refractory, from a patient treated with antithyroid drugs. These receptors were collected from a female donor with Graves disease.

The rearrangement joins TRBV15 to TRBJ2-3; 11 bases map to TRBD2. V was pared by 0 bases and J by 5 bases, with 7 bases of the junction left unmatched. This CDR3 contains 17 residues. In germline, CDR1 is LNHNV, CDR2 YYDKDF (reference sequence). The CDR3, as DNA: TGTGCCACCAGCAGAGAAAAACTAGCGGGAGTGGGAGATACGCAGTATTTT. It is translated as CATSREKLAGVGDTQYF. Supplemented by reference TRBV15 and TRBJ2-3, the full variable domain reads DAMVIQNPRYQVTQFGKPVTLSCSQTLNHNVMYWYQQKSSQAPKLLFHYYDKDFNNEADTPDNFQSRRPNTSFCFLDIRSPGLGDTAMYLCATSREKLAGVGDTQYFGPGTRLTVL.

This clonotype was seen more than once but under ten times. The V and J genes are TRBV5-1 and TRBJ1-1, with D possibly matching TRBD1 (5 bases). The CDR3 consists of 14 residues. V was trimmed by 4 bases and J by 4 bases, leaving 14 bases between them. CDR1 and CDR2 from the germline V gene are SGHRS and YFSETQ. CDR3 residues: CASSEPGGSTEAFF. CDR3 DNA: TGCGCCAGCAGCGAACCTGGGGGTAGCACTGAAGCTTTCTTT.

This clonotype was counted once. V gene TRBV5-5 combines with J gene TRBJ1-5; perhaps TRBD1 as D (6 bases). CDR1 is SGHKS and CDR2 is YYEKEE in the germline V gene (reference sequence). Trimming took off 3 bases at V and 3 bases at J, with 10 bases between the two ends. The CDR3 runs to 14 residues. In nucleotides, the CDR3 is TGTGCCAGCAGCTCCGAGGGGGACAATCAGCCCCAGCATTTT. Translated, it gives CASSSEGDNQPQHF.

This rearrangement joins TRBV7-3 to TRBJ2-7; D ambiguous. V lost 5 bases, J lost 1 base, and 15 bases lay in between. CDR3 length equals 15 residues. Germline CDR1 reads SGHTA; CDR2 reads FQGTGA. The CDR3: CASSQGPRSSYEQYF. The CDR3 DNA reads as TGTGCCAGCAGCCAAGGCCCCCGGAGTTCCTACGAGCAGTACTTC.

This chain links TRBV7-2 with TRBJ2-1; D possibly uses TRBD1 or TRBD2 (5 bases each). The CDR3 totals 15 residues. CDR1 and CDR2 (germline): SGHTA, FQGNSA. The V end was cut by 7 bases, the J end by 4 bases, with 17 bases between. Written as DNA, the CDR3 is TGTGCCAGCACCGAAACAGGAGGAAGTTACAATGAGCAGTTCTTC. The encoded protein is CASTETGGSYNEQFF.

This clonotype was found many times. The chain employs TRBV28 and TRBJ2-3; D not resolved. Trimming stripped 5 bases from V and 0 bases from J, with 12 bases between. The CDR3 is 15 amino acids. CDR1 and CDR2 (germline): MDHEN, SYDVKM. CDR3 in DNA: TGTGCCAGCAGTCCGCAGACGGATAGCACAGATACGCAGTATTTT. It yields the protein CASSPQTDSTDTQYF.

The genes are TRBV6-1 and TRBJ1-1; D remains unclear. Trimming cost V 8 bases and J 2 bases, with 9 bases left between them. CDR1 is MNHNS, CDR2 SASEGT, per germline. The CDR3 spans 12 residues. The CDR3 nucleotides are TGTGCCAGCTGGAGGCAAAACACTGAAGCTTTCTTT. It codes for CASWRQNTEAFF.

This clonotype was picked up a small number of times. The CDR3, as DNA: TGTGCCAGCAGTGAGCGGGGACGGAACTACGAGCAGTACTTC. This codes for CASSERGRNYEQYF. The rearrangement uses TRBV25-1 and TRBJ2-7; maybe TRBD2 (6 bases). This CDR3 has 14 amino acids. Germline V gives CDR1 MGHDK, CDR2 SYGVNS. V lost 3 bases and J 3 bases, leaving 12 bases between the germline ends.

This clonotype turned up a few times. The DNA is omitted, as the CDR3 cannot be located on it reliably, and the CDR3 follows TCRdb's listing. The chain employs TRBV5-1 and TRBJ1-2. The germline CDR1 and CDR2 sequences are SGHRS and YFSETQ. The CDR3 adds up to 12 amino acids, both ends counted. CDR3 loop: CASSFGSGGYTF.

This clonotype appeared many times. V usage is TRBV7-6 and J usage is TRBJ2-5; D call uncertain. The V gene lost 6 bases and the J gene lost 0 bases, with 11 bases spanning the gap. The CDR3 contains 14 residues. CDR1 is SGHVS and CDR2 is FNYEAQ in the germline V gene. Here the CDR3 reads CASSPLVDQETQYF. The CDR3 nucleotides are TGTGCCAGCAGTCCCCTGGTGGACCAAGAGACCCAGTACTTC.

As to this clonotype: A clone one base away is much larger, so this may be a read error. The chain links TRBV28 to TRBJ2-7; the match to TRBD2 covers 8 bases. This CDR3 spans 14 amino acids. Germline-derived CDR1 and CDR2 are MDHEN and SYDVKM. Trimming took 6 bases from V and 4 from J; bases not matched to a gene: 8. In DNA form, the CDR3 reads TGTGCCAGCAGGGAGGCGGGAGGACAATACGAGCAGTACTTC. Residues: CASREAGGQYEQYF. The full variable domain, with the rest looked up from reference TRBV28 and TRBJ2-7, is DVKVTQSSRYLVKRTGEKVFLECVQDMDHENMFWYRQDPGLGLRLIYFSYDVKMKEKGDIPEGYSVSREKKERFSLILESASTNQTSMYLCASREAGGQYEQYFGPGTRLTVT.